This is a list of T cell receptor beta chains from one sample in a study of blood T cell repertoires in COVID-19. Method: immunoSEQ multiplex PCR; TCRdb's copy keeps in-frame clones and lacks some. The sample shows roughly 100,000 clones, 80% to 95% of them seen only once. The sample comprised peripheral blood. The receptors derive from a man aged 18-30 years with acute or convalescent COVID-19. Each CDR3 is given with its conserved first and last residue. A D gene is named only where the DNA matches it firmly. A row's size may be missing; if present it is once, few, many or a size class.

TGTGCCAGTGCCAGGGGGAGCTCCTACGAGCAGTACTTC	CASARGSSYEQYF	13	few	TRBD1	TRBV19	TRBJ2-7
TGTGCCAGCAGCGTCGACAGGGGGAGGGAAAAACTGTTTTTT	CASSVDRGREKLFF	14	NA	TRBD1	TRBV9	TRBJ1-4
TGTGCCAGCTCACCGAGTCCTACAGGGGAGACTGAAGCTTTCTTT	CASSPSPTGETEAFF	15	NA	TRBD1	TRBV18	TRBJ1-1
TGTGCCAGCAGCGCCACGGGACAGGGATATGCTGGCTACACCTTC	CASSATGQGYAGYTF	15	NA	TRBD1	TRBV9	TRBJ1-2
TGTGCCAGCAGCCACGGGGGTCCGGCGTATTACGAGCAGTACTTC	CASSHGGPAYYEQYF	15	NA	NA	TRBV6-5	TRBJ2-7
TGCGCCAGCAGCGTAACCCTCCCGGGCAGGGGGAGGAACACTGAAGCTTTCTTT	CASSVTLPGRGRNTEAFF	18	NA	TRBD1	TRBV5-1	TRBJ1-1
TGTGCCAGCAGCCAAAGTCCGGGGACTGAAGCTTTCTTT	CASSQSPGTEAFF	13	NA	NA	TRBV4-2	TRBJ1-1
TGTGCCAGCAGCTTAGGTCCTAGCGGGAGTCTTACGCAGTATTTT	CASSLGPSGSLTQYF	15	NA	TRBD2	TRBV7-9	TRBJ2-3
TGTGCCAGTAGTATAGGCACTAGCAGGACTAATGAAAAACTGTTTTTT	CASSIGTSRTNEKLFF	16	NA	NA	TRBV19	TRBJ1-4
TGTGCCAGCTCACCGACACGACAGGGGATCTTTGGTCAGCCCCAGCATTTT	CASSPTRQGIFGQPQHF	17	few	TRBD1	TRBV18	TRBJ1-5
TGTGCCAGCAGCCAAGTCCAGGATAATCAGCCCCAGCATTTT	CASSQVQDNQPQHF	14	NA	NA	TRBV3-1/TRBV3-2	TRBJ1-5